The source of this TCR beta chain is a study of early T cells in non-severe SARS-CoV-2 infection. This clonotype was detected only a few times. What it recognizes is unknown. Trimming stripped 0 bases from V and 7 bases from J, with 10 bases between. Germline V gene data show CDR1 as MNHNS and CDR2 as SASEGT. CDR3 length equals 13 residues. In the library, individual cDNA molecules carried attached unique molecular identifiers. TCRdb re-called the 5' RACE reads through MiXCR, storing one row per CDR3 protein. The sample includes 50,000 to 60,000 distinct CDR3 sequences, 8.5% to 10% of them seen just once. Regarding the study as a whole: VDJdb matches were skewed toward anti-spike CD8 T cell responses.

V is TRBV6-1 and J is TRBJ2-7; D uncertain. The sequencing here drew on whole blood, taken at baseline. The TCR originated in an adult who was a healthcare worker with PCR-confirmed SARS-CoV-2 infection or an uninfected control (not recorded which). The CDR3 nucleotides read TGTGCCAGCAGTGAAGCTGGGATTGGGGAGCAGTACTTC. Translating it yields CASSEAGIGEQYF.